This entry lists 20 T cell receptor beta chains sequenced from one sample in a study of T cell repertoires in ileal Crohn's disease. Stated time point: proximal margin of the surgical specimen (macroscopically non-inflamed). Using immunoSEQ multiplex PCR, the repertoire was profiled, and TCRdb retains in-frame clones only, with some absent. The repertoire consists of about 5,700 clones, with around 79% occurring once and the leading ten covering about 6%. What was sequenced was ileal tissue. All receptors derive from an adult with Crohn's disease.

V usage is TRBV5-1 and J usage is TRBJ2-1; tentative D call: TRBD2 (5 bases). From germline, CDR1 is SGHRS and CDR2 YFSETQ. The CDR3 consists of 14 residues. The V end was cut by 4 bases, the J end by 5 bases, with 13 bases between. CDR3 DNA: TGCGCCAGCAGCCTCGGGATCCGCGACAATGAGCAGTTCTTC. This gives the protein CASSLGIRDNEQFF.

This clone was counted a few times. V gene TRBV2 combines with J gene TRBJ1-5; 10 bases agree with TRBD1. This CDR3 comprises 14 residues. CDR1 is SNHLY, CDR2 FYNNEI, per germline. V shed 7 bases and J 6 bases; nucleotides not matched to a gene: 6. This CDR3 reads CASNRDRGGQPQHF. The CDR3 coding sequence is TGTGCCAGCAACCGGGACAGGGGCGGTCAGCCCCAGCATTTT. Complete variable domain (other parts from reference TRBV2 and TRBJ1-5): EPEVTQTPSHQVTQMGQEVILRCVPISNHLYFYWYRQILGQKVEFLVSFYNNEISEKSEIFDDQFSVERPDGSNFTLKIRSTKLEDSAMYFCASNRDRGGQPQHFGDGTRLSIL.

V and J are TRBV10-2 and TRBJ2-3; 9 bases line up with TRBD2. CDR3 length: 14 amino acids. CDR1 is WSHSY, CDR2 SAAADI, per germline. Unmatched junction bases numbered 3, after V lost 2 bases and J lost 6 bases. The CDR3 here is CASSEERGADTQYF. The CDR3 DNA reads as TGCGCCAGCAGTGAGGAGCGGGGGGCGGATACGCAGTATTTT.

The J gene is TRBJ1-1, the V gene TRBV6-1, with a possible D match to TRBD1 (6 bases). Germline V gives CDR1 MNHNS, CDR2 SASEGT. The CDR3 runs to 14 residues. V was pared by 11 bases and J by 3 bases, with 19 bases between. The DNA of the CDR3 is TGTGCCTCACGGAGGGGGGGGACTGACACTGAAGCTTTCTTT. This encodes CASRRGGTDTEAFF.

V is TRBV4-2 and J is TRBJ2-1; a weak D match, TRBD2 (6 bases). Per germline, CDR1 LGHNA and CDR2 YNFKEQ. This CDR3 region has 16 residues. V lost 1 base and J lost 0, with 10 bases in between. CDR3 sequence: CASSQAGGSSYNEQFF. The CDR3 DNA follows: TGTGCCAGCAGCCAAGCCGGAGGGAGCTCCTACAATGAGCAGTTCTTC.

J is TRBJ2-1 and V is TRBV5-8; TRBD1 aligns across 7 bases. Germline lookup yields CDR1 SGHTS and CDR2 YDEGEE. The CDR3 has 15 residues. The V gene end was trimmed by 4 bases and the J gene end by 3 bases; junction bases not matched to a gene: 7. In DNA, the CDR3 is TGTGCCAGCAGCCCCTCGGGACAGAGCTACAATGAGCAGTTCTTC. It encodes CASSPSGQSYNEQFF.

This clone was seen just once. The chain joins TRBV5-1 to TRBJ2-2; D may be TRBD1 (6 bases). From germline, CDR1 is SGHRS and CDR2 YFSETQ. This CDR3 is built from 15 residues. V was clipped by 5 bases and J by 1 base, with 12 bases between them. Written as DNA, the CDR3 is TGCGCCAGCAGGGTAGGACAGCAGAACACCGGGGAGCTGTTTTTT. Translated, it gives CASRVGQQNTGELFF.

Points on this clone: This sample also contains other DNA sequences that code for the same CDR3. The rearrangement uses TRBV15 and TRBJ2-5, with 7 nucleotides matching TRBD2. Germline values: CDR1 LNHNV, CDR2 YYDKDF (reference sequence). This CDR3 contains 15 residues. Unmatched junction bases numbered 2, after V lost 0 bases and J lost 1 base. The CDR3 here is CATSRDPSGQETQYF. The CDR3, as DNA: TGTGCCACCAGCAGAGACCCTAGCGGCCAAGAGACCCAGTACTTC.

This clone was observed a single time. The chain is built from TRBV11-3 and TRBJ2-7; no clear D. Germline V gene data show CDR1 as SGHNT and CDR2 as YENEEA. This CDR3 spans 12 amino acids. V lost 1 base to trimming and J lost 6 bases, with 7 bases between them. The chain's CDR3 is CASSLGLGEQYF. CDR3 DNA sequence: TGTGCCAGCAGCTTAGGATTGGGCGAGCAGTACTTC.

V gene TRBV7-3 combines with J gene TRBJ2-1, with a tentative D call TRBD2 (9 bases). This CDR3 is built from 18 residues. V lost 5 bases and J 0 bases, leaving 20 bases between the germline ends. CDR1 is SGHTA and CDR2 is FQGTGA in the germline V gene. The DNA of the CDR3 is TGTGCCAGCAGCCAGGGGGCTAGCGGGGCCAGCTCCTACAATGAGCAGTTCTTC. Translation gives CASSQGASGASSYNEQFF.

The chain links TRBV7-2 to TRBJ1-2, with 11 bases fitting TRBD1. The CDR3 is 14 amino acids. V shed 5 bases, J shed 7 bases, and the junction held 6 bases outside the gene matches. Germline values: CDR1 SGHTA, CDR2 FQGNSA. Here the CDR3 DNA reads TGTGCCAGCAGCCCGGACAGGGGGCAGGGTGGCTACACCTTC. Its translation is CASSPDRGQGGYTF.

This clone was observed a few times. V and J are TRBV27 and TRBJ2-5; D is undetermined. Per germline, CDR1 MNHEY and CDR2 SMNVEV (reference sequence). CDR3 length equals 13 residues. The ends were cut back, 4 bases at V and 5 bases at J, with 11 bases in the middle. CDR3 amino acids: CASSWNPGETQYF. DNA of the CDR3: TGTGCCAGCAGTTGGAACCCTGGGGAGACCCAGTACTTC.

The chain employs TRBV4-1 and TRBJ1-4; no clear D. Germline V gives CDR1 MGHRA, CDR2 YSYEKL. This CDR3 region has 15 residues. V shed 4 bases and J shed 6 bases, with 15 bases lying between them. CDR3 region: CASSRSGVSDEKLFF. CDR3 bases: TGCGCCAGCAGCCGAAGTGGGGTTTCGGATGAAAAACTGTTTTTT.

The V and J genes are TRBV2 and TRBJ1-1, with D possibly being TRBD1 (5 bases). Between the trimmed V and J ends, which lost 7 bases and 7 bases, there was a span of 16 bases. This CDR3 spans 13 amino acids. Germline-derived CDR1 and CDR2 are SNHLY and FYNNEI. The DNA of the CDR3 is TGTGCCAGCACCGTGCTCCTTGGGGGTGAAGCTTTCTTT. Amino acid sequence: CASTVLLGGEAFF. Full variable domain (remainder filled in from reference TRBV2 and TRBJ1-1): EPEVTQTPSHQVTQMGQEVILRCVPISNHLYFYWYRQILGQKVEFLVSFYNNEISEKSEIFDDQFSVERPDGSNFTLKIRSTKLEDSAMYFCASTVLLGGEAFFGQGTRLTVV.

This chain's CDR3 is CASTLPTTDEQFF. In nucleotides, the CDR3 is TGTGCCAGCACCCTCCCCACGACAGATGAGCAGTTCTTC. This chain uses TRBV6-6 with TRBJ2-1; the D gene is possibly TRBD1 (5 bases). Trimming stripped 7 bases from V and 8 bases from J, with 15 bases between. Germline CDR1 is MNHNY and CDR2 is SVGAGI (reference sequence). This CDR3 has 13 residues.

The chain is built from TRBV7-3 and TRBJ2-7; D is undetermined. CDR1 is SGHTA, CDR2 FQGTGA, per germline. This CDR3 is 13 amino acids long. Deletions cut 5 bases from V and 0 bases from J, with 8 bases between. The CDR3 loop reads CASSPQNSYEQYF. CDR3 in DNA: TGTGCCAGCAGCCCACAGAACTCCTACGAGCAGTACTTC.

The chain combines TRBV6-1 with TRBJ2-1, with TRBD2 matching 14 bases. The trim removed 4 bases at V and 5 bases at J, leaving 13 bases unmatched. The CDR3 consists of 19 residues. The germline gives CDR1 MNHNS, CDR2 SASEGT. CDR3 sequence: CASSASAGTSGSVDNEQFF. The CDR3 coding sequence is TGTGCCAGCAGTGCCTCAGCTGGGACTAGCGGGAGCGTGGACAATGAGCAGTTCTTC.

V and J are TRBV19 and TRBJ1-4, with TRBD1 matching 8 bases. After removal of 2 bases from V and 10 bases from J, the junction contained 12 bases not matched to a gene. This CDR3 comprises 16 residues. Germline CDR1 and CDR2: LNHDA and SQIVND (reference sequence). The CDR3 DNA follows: TGTGCCAGTAGTATACCCCGGGACAGGCTAAACCTAAAACTGTTTTTT. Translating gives CASSIPRDRLNLKLFF.

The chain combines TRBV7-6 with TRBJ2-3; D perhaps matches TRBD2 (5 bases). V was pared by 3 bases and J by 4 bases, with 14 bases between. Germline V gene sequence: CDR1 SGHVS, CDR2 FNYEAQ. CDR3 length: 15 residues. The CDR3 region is CASSLLAGNSDTQYF. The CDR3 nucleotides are TGTGCCAGCAGCTTGCTAGCTGGGAATTCAGATACGCAGTATTTT.

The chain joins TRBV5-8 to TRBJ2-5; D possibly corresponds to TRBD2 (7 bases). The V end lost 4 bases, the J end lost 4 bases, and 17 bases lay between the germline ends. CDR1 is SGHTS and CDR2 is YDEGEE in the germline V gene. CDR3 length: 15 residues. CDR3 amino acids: CASSPYGGGGETQYF. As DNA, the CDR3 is TGTGCCAGCAGCCCGTATGGGGGGGGCGGAGAGACCCAGTACTTC.